The 7 T cell receptor beta chains listed next were all sequenced from one sample in a study of T cells in Graves' hyperthyroidism and ophthalmopathy. TCR beta CDR3 sequences were amplified from RNA transcripts. RT-PCR in the first round (using the HTBI primer set) targeted the TCR CDR3. TCRdb reanalysed the multiplex PCR reads using MiXCR and keeps one entry per CDR3 protein. The sample carries around 300,000 distinct CDR3 sequences, 12% to 15% recorded once. The sequenced sample consisted of blood. The origin of the receptors is a woman between 40 and 55 years old with Graves' hyperthyroidism.

To note about this clonotype: A read error is possible here, since a much larger clone lies one base away. The CDR3 DNA is TGTGCCATCAGTCCTGGCGGGAGGCCTTACGAGCAGTACTTC. This gives the protein CAISPGGRPYEQYF. The chain combines TRBV10-3 with TRBJ2-7, with 8 bases that match TRBD2. This CDR3 contains 14 residues. The V and J ends lost 5 bases and 4 bases, in that order; junction bases with no gene match: 7. Looked up from germline, CDR1 is ENHRY and CDR2 is SYGVKD.

The sample holds many counts of this clonotype. The chain couples TRBV11-3 to TRBJ1-1; D not certain. The V and J ends lost 5 bases and 3 bases respectively, with 16 bases between them. The CDR3 has 15 residues. Germline V gene data show CDR1 as SGHNT and CDR2 as YENEEA. CDR3 in amino acids: CASSQAPSRYTEAFF. The CDR3 bases are TGTGCCAGCAGCCAAGCCCCTTCTCGGTACACTGAAGCTTTCTTT. The entire variable domain, with the rest obtained from reference TRBV11-3 and TRBJ1-1, is as follows: EAGVVQSPRYKIIEKKQPVAFWCNPISGHNTLYWYLQNLGQGPELLIRYENEEAVDDSQLPKDRFSAERLKGVDSTLKIQPAELGDSAVYLCASSQAPSRYTEAFFGQGTRLTVV.

Many counts were recorded for this clonotype. The V gene is TRBV20-1, the J gene TRBJ2-1; the match to TRBD2 covers 12 bases. The CDR3 spans 17 residues. CDR1 and CDR2 (germline): DFQATT, SNEGSKA (reference sequence). Germline trimming cut 0 bases from V and 4 bases from J; bases unmatched to any gene: 7. CDR3: CSARDRLAGEAYNEQFF. CDR3 DNA sequence: TGCAGTGCTAGAGATAGACTAGCGGGAGAGGCGTACAATGAGCAGTTCTTC.

This clonotype was counted only a few times. The chain joins TRBV7-2 to TRBJ2-2; 10 bases match TRBD1. The CDR3 extends over 19 amino acids. Trimming cost V 1 base and J 7 bases; bases outside gene matches: 15. Germline-derived CDR1 and CDR2 are SGHTA and FQGNSA. Here the CDR3 reads CASSLEYAPGQGMDGELFF. In nucleotides, the CDR3 is TGTGCCAGCAGCTTAGAATATGCCCCGGGACAGGGGATGGACGGGGAGCTGTTTTTT.

This clonotype was observed at least ten times. V is TRBV7-9 and J is TRBJ2-7; 8 nucleotides line up with TRBD1. The CDR3 covers 15 residues. The V gene's germline CDR1 is SEHNR and CDR2 FQNEAQ (reference sequence). J lost 2 bases, V lost 5 bases, and 8 bases had no gene match. In nucleotides, the CDR3 is TGTGCCAGCAGCACAGACAGGGGAAGTCCCTACGAGCAGTACTTC. Translation gives CASSTDRGSPYEQYF.

Ten or more counts support this clonotype. The chain employs TRBV24-1 and TRBJ2-5, with 7 bases fitting TRBD1. From germline, CDR1 is KGHDR and CDR2 SFDVKD. The V and J ends lost 0 bases and 7 bases, in that order; junction bases with no gene match: 4. The CDR3 contains 14 residues. DNA of the CDR3: TGTGCCACCAGTGATTTGACAGGGGCGGGGACCCAGTACTTC. This gives the protein CATSDLTGAGTQYF.

This clonotype appeared a few times. The rearrangement links TRBV10-2 to TRBJ2-7, with 11 bases matching TRBD1. This CDR3 comprises 15 residues. With V trimmed by 6 bases and J by 2 bases, 6 bases remained unmatched. Looked up from germline, CDR1 is WSHSY and CDR2 is SAAADI. CDR3 DNA sequence: TGCGCCAGCAGAAAATCGGGACAGGGGGCCTACGAGCAGTACTTC. Its translation is CASRKSGQGAYEQYF.